The 32 T cell receptor beta chains in this list originate from one sample, sequenced in a study of siplizumab effects on memory and regulatory T cells. Assay: immunoSEQ multiplex PCR; the TCRdb copy retains only in-frame clones and omits some. Of approximately 75,000 clones listed, 93% were seen once; the top ten hold about 4.5%. Sequencing used CD8+ T cells sorted from blood. These receptors came from a human donor in good health.

The rearrangement links TRBV18 to TRBJ2-7, with D maybe TRBD1 (6 bases). The CDR3 covers 14 residues. Trimming stripped 2 bases from V and 3 bases from J, with 11 bases between. Looked up from germline, CDR1 is KGHSH and CDR2 is LQKENI. The CDR3 is CASSPADRDYEQYF. The CDR3 DNA reads as TGTGCCAGCTCACCAGCGGACAGAGACTACGAGCAGTACTTC. Using reference TRBV18 and TRBJ2-7 for the parts outside the CDR3, the full variable domain is NAGVMQNPRHLVRRRGQEARLRCSPMKGHSHVYWYRQLPEEGLKFMVYLQKENIIDESGMPKERFSAEFPKEGPSILRIQQVVRGDSAAYFCASSPADRDYEQYFGPGTRLTVT.

The chain is built from TRBV7-6 and TRBJ2-7; no clear D. CDR1 is SGHVS, CDR2 FNYEAQ, per germline. V lost 4 bases and J 2 bases, leaving 12 bases between the germline ends. The CDR3 length is 14 residues. The CDR3 protein is CASSSLASTYEQYF. The CDR3 bases are TGTGCCAGCAGCTCCCTCGCAAGTACCTACGAGCAGTACTTC.

The rearrangement uses TRBV13 and TRBJ2-3, with a possible D match to TRBD2 (6 bases). V lost 4 bases, J lost 1 base, and 9 bases lay in between. The germline V gene has CDR1 PRHDT and CDR2 FYEKMQ (reference sequence). The CDR3 runs to 14 residues. The CDR3 sequence: CASSSGDRTDTQYF. DNA for the CDR3: TGTGCCAGCAGCTCGGGGGACCGCACAGATACGCAGTATTTT.

The gene calls are TRBV6-1 and TRBJ2-7, with a weak D call TRBD2 (5 bases). Germline V CDR1 and CDR2: MNHNS, SASEGT. The CDR3 contains 13 residues. V dropped 1 base and J dropped 2 bases, with 6 bases sitting between them. The CDR3 sequence is CASSEGRAYEQYF. In DNA, the CDR3 is TGTGCCAGCAGTGAAGGGCGGGCCTACGAGCAGTACTTC.

This clone was seen a single time. This rearrangement joins TRBV7-6 to TRBJ1-4, with D unresolved. Trimming cost V 2 bases and J 8 bases, with 18 bases left between them. Germline-derived CDR1 and CDR2 are SGHVS and FNYEAQ. The CDR3 covers 16 residues. This CDR3 is CASSLNGMASGEKLFF. The CDR3 DNA is TGTGCCAGCAGCTTAAACGGGATGGCGTCAGGAGAAAAACTGTTTTTT.

The rearrangement uses TRBV4-3 and TRBJ1-1; possibly TRBD1 for D (6 bases). The length of the CDR3 is 18 residues. With 0 bases removed from V and 7 bases from J, the gap between germline ends came to 24 bases. In germline, CDR1 is LGHNA, CDR2 YSLEER. The CDR3 here is CASSQDTCWGTKKFEAFF. In nucleotides, the CDR3 is TGCGCCAGCAGCCAAGATACTTGTTGGGGGACAAAAAAATTTGAAGCTTTCTTT.

The chain couples TRBV4-2 to TRBJ2-7; weak D call: TRBD2 (6 bases). The V end was cut by 4 bases, the J end by 2 bases, with 15 bases between. Per the germline V gene, CDR1 is LGHNA and CDR2 is YNFKEQ. The CDR3 contains 15 residues. CDR3 coding DNA: TGTGCCAGCAGCCCGTCTAGCGAAACAGCCTACGAGCAGTACTTC. It encodes CASSPSSETAYEQYF.

The J gene is TRBJ2-6, the V gene TRBV5-4; no definite D call. The CDR3 covers 14 residues. V was cut by 0 bases and J by 2 bases, with 3 bases left in between. Germline-derived CDR1 and CDR2 are SGHNT and YYREEE (reference sequence). The DNA of the CDR3 is TGTGCCAGCAGCTTGGCCACTGGGGCCAACGTCCTGACTTTC. Its protein is CASSLATGANVLTF.

This rearrangement joins TRBV7-9 to TRBJ2-7; D uncertain. The CDR3 extends over 14 amino acids. Trimming shortened V by 3 bases and J by 3 bases, and 12 bases separated the two germline ends. Looked up from germline, CDR1 is SEHNR and CDR2 is FQNEAQ (reference sequence). CDR3 nucleotide sequence: TGTGCCAGCAGCTTGTCCAGGACGTACTACGAGCAGTACTTC. Protein product: CASSLSRTYYEQYF. Full variable domain (outside the CDR3, taken from reference TRBV7-9 and TRBJ2-7): DTGVSQNPRHKITKRGQNVTFRCDPISEHNRLYWYRQTLGQGPEFLTYFQNEAQLEKSRLLSDRFSAERPKGSFSTLEIQRTEQGDSAMYLCASSLSRTYYEQYFGPGTRLTVT.

This clone was detected once. This chain links TRBV4-1 with TRBJ1-2; D possibly corresponds to TRBD1 (6 bases). The CDR3 totals 12 residues. The V gene lost 0 bases and the J gene lost 7 bases, with 6 bases spanning the gap. Per germline, CDR1 MGHRA and CDR2 YSYEKL. The chain's CDR3 is CASSQETGGYTF. In DNA form, the CDR3 reads TGCGCCAGCAGCCAAGAGACAGGTGGCTACACCTTC.

This clone was observed once. CDR3 region: CSVRDITSEQYF. The DNA for the CDR3 is TGCAGCGTCCGGGACATAACCTCCGAGCAGTACTTC. V is TRBV29-1 and J is TRBJ2-7, with D possibly being TRBD1 (6 bases). The length of the CDR3 is 12 residues. Trimming cost V 6 bases and J 6 bases, with 15 bases left between them. CDR1 is SQVTM, CDR2 ANQGSEA, per germline.

The V call is TRBV7-6, the J call TRBJ1-5; D is unclear. The CDR3 has 14 residues. Trimming took off 6 bases at V and 1 base at J, with 10 bases between the two ends. Germline V lookup: CDR1 SGHVS, CDR2 FNYEAQ. This chain's CDR3 is CASSPDGSNQPQHF. The CDR3 DNA sequence: TGTGCCAGCAGTCCCGACGGGAGCAATCAGCCCCAGCATTTT.

The V and J genes are TRBV30 and TRBJ1-1; D unclear. This CDR3 comprises 11 residues. CDR1 GTSNPN and CDR2 SVGIG come from the germline V gene (reference sequence). Trimming shortened V by 2 bases and J by 6 bases, and 7 bases separated the two germline ends. CDR3 DNA sequence: TGTGCCTGGAGTCCCATTTCTGAAGCTTTCTTT. It encodes CAWSPISEAFF.

The rearrangement uses TRBV30 and TRBJ2-7, with a tentative D call TRBD1 (8 bases). The V gene's germline CDR1 is GTSNPN and CDR2 SVGIG (reference sequence). V was cut by 4 bases and J by 3 bases, with 19 bases left in between. This CDR3 comprises 15 residues. CDR3 region: CAWTVYRGGYYEQYF. The CDR3 DNA reads as TGTGCCTGGACCGTCTACAGGGGGGGGTACTACGAGCAGTACTTC.

This rearrangement joins TRBV27 to TRBJ2-5; 7 positions match TRBD2. The CDR3 extends over 16 amino acids. Germline V lookup: CDR1 MNHEY, CDR2 SMNVEV (reference sequence). V was pared by 3 bases and J by 3 bases, with 10 bases of the junction left unmatched. The CDR3 here is CASSFGGLPSKETQYF. The CDR3 coding sequence is TGTGCCAGCAGTTTCGGGGGGTTGCCCTCCAAAGAGACCCAGTACTTC.

This rearrangement joins TRBV9 to TRBJ2-7, with TRBD2 matching 8 bases. CDR1 and CDR2 (germline): SGDLS, YYNGEE. The CDR3 totals 14 residues. V lost 3 bases to trimming and J lost 2 bases; unmatched junction nucleotides: 4. CDR3 DNA sequence: TGTGCCAGCAGCGCTCATAGCGGGGCCTACGAGCAGTACTTC. Amino acid sequence: CASSAHSGAYEQYF.

The chain joins TRBV6-1 to TRBJ2-2, with 8 bases that match TRBD2. Trimming at V came to 7 bases and at J to 3 bases, leaving 4 bases not matched to a gene. The CDR3 has 14 residues. Germline assignment: CDR1 MNHNS and CDR2 SASEGT. This CDR3 is CASIGAGDTGELFF. The CDR3 DNA reads as TGTGCCAGCATCGGAGCGGGGGACACCGGGGAGCTGTTTTTT.

The chain has TRBV6-1 and TRBJ2-7; a weak D match, TRBD1 (5 bases). This CDR3 region has 12 residues. Germline CDR1 and CDR2: MNHNS and SASEGT. Trimming cost V 7 bases and J 6 bases, with 13 bases left between them. The CDR3, as DNA: TGTGCCAGCAATCACAGGTATACCGAGCAGTACTTC. Protein sequence: CASNHRYTEQYF.

CDR3 loop: CASSSPLSETQYF. CDR3 DNA: TGTGCCAGCAGCTCCCCCCTCAGTGAGACCCAGTACTTC. The V gene is TRBV7-2, the J gene TRBJ2-5; D is unclear. CDR3 length: 13 residues. The germline CDR1 and CDR2 sequences are SGHTA and FQGNSA. Trimming pared 4 bases from V and 5 bases from J, leaving 11 bases between.

The chain recombines TRBV7-2 with TRBJ2-7; possibly TRBD2 for D (5 bases). The CDR3 runs 12 residues. V lost 5 bases and J lost 3, with 8 bases in between. Germline CDR1 and CDR2: SGHTA and FQGNSA. CDR3 nucleotide sequence: TGTGCCAGCAGCCTCGGGGTCTACGAGCAGTACTTC. Its protein product is CASSLGVYEQYF.

The chain recombines TRBV11-2 with TRBJ2-5; no definite D call. Germline CDR1 SGHAT, CDR2 FQNNGV. V lost 3 bases and J 5 bases, leaving 4 bases between the germline ends. The CDR3 runs 11 residues. The CDR3 protein is CASSFDETQYF. For the CDR3, the DNA is TGTGCCAGCAGCTTTGACGAGACCCAGTACTTC.

This chain joins TRBV6-5 and TRBJ2-2; unclear D gene. The V end was cut by 7 bases, the J end by 3 bases, with 6 bases between. The CDR3 is 12 amino acids. CDR1 and CDR2 (germline): MNHEY, SVGAGI. CDR3 sequence reads: CASTPHTGELFF. The CDR3 DNA reads TGTGCCAGCACCCCTCACACCGGGGAGCTGTTTTTT.

The chain is built from TRBV5-4 and TRBJ1-2; D gene unclear. V lost 0 bases and J 8 bases, leaving 17 bases between the germline ends. Germline V lookup: CDR1 SGHNT, CDR2 YYREEE (reference sequence). This CDR3 spans 15 amino acids. The CDR3 loop reads CASSLAGEALGGYTF. The DNA for the CDR3 is TGTGCCAGCAGCTTGGCCGGGGAGGCCCTCGGGGGCTACACCTTC.

This clone was observed a single time. The chain is built from TRBV6-5 and TRBJ2-7; D is unresolved. CDR1 MNHEY and CDR2 SVGAGI come from the germline V gene. The length of the CDR3 is 13 residues. V lost 2 bases and J lost 3, with 8 bases in between. CDR3 DNA sequence: TGTGCCAGCAGTTACGCCCTAGACTACGAGCAGTACTTC. Translation: CASSYALDYEQYF.

V and J are TRBV21-1 and TRBJ2-7. TRBV21-1 is an annotated pseudogene. This CDR3 comprises 12 residues. The CDR3, as DNA: TGTGCCAGCAGCAAAGGTGGTTACGAGCAGTACTTC. As protein: CASSKGGYEQYF.

The chain is built from TRBV4-1 and TRBJ2-1; unclear D gene. Germline lookup yields CDR1 MGHRA and CDR2 YSYEKL. This CDR3 has 15 amino acids. V was clipped by 0 bases and J by 12 bases, with 18 bases between them. DNA for the CDR3: TGCGCCAGCAGCCAAGAACCGTTGACCGAGCAACCGCAGTTCTTC. It specifies CASSQEPLTEQPQFF.

The gene calls are TRBV29-1 and TRBJ2-1, with D perhaps TRBD1 or TRBD2 (6 bases each). The CDR3 covers 14 residues. Germline V gene sequence: CDR1 SQVTM, CDR2 ANQGSEA. Trimming took 7 bases from V and 4 from J, leaving 17 bases between them. The CDR3 nucleotides are TGCAGCGCCTCACAGGGAGGACATTACAATGAGCAGTTCTTC. This translates into CSASQGGHYNEQFF.

The rearrangement joins TRBV2 to TRBJ1-6, with D hard to call. This CDR3 is 13 amino acids long. Per germline, CDR1 SNHLY and CDR2 FYNNEI. V lost 2 bases, J lost 7 bases, and 6 bases lay in between. CDR3 DNA sequence: TGTGCCAGCAGTGAATACGGGAATTCACCCCTCCACTTT. Encoded protein: CASSEYGNSPLHF.

A few counts support this clone. The chain uses TRBV30 and TRBJ2-5; 8 nucleotides match TRBD1. The CDR3 runs to 12 residues. CDR1 and CDR2 from the germline V gene are GTSNPN and SVGIG (reference sequence). After removal of 5 bases from V and 5 bases from J, the junction contained 4 bases not matched to a gene. The CDR3 bases are TGTGCCTGGGGACAGGGAGGTGAGACCCAGTACTTC. Amino acids: CAWGQGGETQYF.

This chain connects TRBV6-5 to TRBJ1-2, with D uncertain. With 8 bases removed from V and 4 bases from J, the gap between germline ends came to 14 bases. Germline lookup yields CDR1 MNHEY and CDR2 SVGAGI. The CDR3 length is 13 residues. The CDR3 nucleotides are TGTGCCAGCGGTGCAGAATTGAGCTATGGCTACACCTTC. It yields the protein CASGAELSYGYTF.

This chain uses TRBV7-9 with TRBJ2-7; tentatively, D is TRBD1 (6 bases). V was pared by 3 bases and J by 5 bases, with 11 bases between. Germline CDR1 reads SEHNR; CDR2 reads FQNEAQ (reference sequence). This CDR3 has 13 amino acids. CDR3 DNA: TGTGCCAGCAGCTTTCCAGGGGTTAACGAGCAGTACTTC. It codes for CASSFPGVNEQYF.

The chain uses TRBV11-2 and TRBJ2-1; D is perhaps TRBD1 (6 bases). CDR1 and CDR2 from the germline V gene are SGHAT and FQNNGV. The CDR3 is made up of 14 amino acids. V was clipped by 5 bases and J by 6 bases, with 14 bases between them. The CDR3, as DNA: TGTGCCAGCAGCACGGGACAAGCATCCAATGAGCAGTTCTTC. Its translation: CASSTGQASNEQFF.